The TCR beta chain under discussion was sequenced for a study of blood T cell repertoires in COVID-19. Enrolled through a virtual design, the participants were between about 18 and 100 years of age and came from about two dozen US areas. Study processing details: Estimates of nucleated cell counts were drawn from the amplification of reference gene primers. The method was immunoSEQ multiplex PCR; TCRdb's version includes in-frame clones alone and lacks a portion of them. The D gene and trimming were derived from the DNA, and the V and J assignments and clone size from that table. The sample contains about 400,000 clones, around 89% of which appear only once. CDR1 and CDR2 from the germline V gene are PRHDT and FYEKMQ (reference sequence). There are 15 residues in the CDR3. Trimming pared 5 bases from V and 3 bases from J, leaving 13 bases between.

The source material was PBMCs or T cells enriched from blood (not recorded which). This sequence originates from a woman aged 25-40 years with acute COVID-19. This chain links TRBV13 with TRBJ1-4; perhaps TRBD1 as D (5 bases). For the CDR3, the DNA is TGTGCCAGCAGCAGCGACAGAGAATCTAATGAAAAACTGTTTTTT. It translates to CASSSDRESNEKLFF.